Each of the 30 T cell receptor beta chains below was sequenced from the same sample in a study of blood T cell repertoires in COVID-19. Sequencing used immunoSEQ multiplex PCR; TCRdb keeps in-frame clones, though not all of them. The table records some 400,000 clones, around 87% of them present only once. The sequenced material came from peripheral blood. These receptors were taken from a human donor in a cohort sampled during active COVID-19.

A single count supports this clone. V and J are TRBV19 and TRBJ2-7; 9 positions match TRBD1. CDR1 and CDR2 (germline): LNHDA, SQIVND (reference sequence). This CDR3 has 14 amino acids. V shed 8 bases and J 3 bases; nucleotides not matched to a gene: 8. CDR3 in amino acids: CASRPGQGNYEQYF. The CDR3 nucleotides read TGTGCCAGTCGCCCGGGACAGGGAAACTACGAGCAGTACTTC.

This clone was seen a handful of times. The chain has TRBV30 and TRBJ1-1, with TRBD1 matching over 8 bases. This CDR3 contains 12 residues. The junction had 7 bases not matched to a gene; V was cut back by 8 bases and J by 5 bases. Per the germline V gene, CDR1 is GTSNPN and CDR2 is SVGIG (reference sequence). The CDR3 DNA follows: TGTGCCAGCAATACAGGGGGAACTGAAGCTTTCTTT. It translates to CASNTGGTEAFF. Variable domain in full (rest from reference TRBV30 and TRBJ1-1): SQTIHQWPATLVQPVGSPLSLECTVEGTSNPNLYWYRQAAGRGLQLLFYSVGIGQISSEVPQNLSASRPQDRQFILSSKKLLLSDSGFYLCASNTGGTEAFFGQGTRLTVV.

The chain employs TRBV29-1 and TRBJ1-5; maybe TRBD1 (6 bases). The germline CDR1 and CDR2 sequences are SQVTM and ANQGSEA. The CDR3 extends over 13 amino acids. The V end was cut by 4 bases, the J end by 3 bases, with 10 bases between. The CDR3 spells CSVGAGDNQPQHF. Written as DNA, the CDR3 is TGCAGCGTTGGGGCAGGGGACAATCAGCCCCAGCATTTT.

This clone has only a few counts. The gene calls are TRBV5-1 and TRBJ1-6, with D perhaps matching TRBD1 (6 bases). The V gene's germline CDR1 is SGHRS and CDR2 YFSETQ. The CDR3 totals 15 residues. V lost 5 bases and J 1 base, leaving 10 bases between the germline ends. The CDR3 nucleotides read TGCGCCAGCAGGGACAGAGAGTCCTATAATTCACCCCTCCACTTT. It yields the protein CASRDRESYNSPLHF.

This chain joins TRBV5-1 and TRBJ1-2, with a weak D call TRBD1 (5 bases). Germline assignment: CDR1 SGHRS and CDR2 YFSETQ. V was trimmed by 10 bases and J by 6 bases, leaving 19 bases between them. The CDR3 has 13 amino acids. CDR3 in amino acids: CAARSEGTHGYTF. The CDR3 region has the DNA TGCGCCGCCCGCTCGGAAGGGACTCATGGCTACACCTTC.

This clone was counted a few times. The chain uses TRBV6-2 or TRBV6-3 and TRBJ1-6; D gene ambiguous. CDR3 length: 15 residues. V was trimmed by 2 bases and J by 8 bases, leaving 13 bases between them. Germline V CDR1 and CDR2: MNHEY, SVGEGT. This CDR3 is CASSYVAGSDSPLHF. Here the CDR3 DNA reads TGTGCCAGCAGTTACGTTGCGGGTTCGGATTCACCCCTCCACTTT.

The chain combines TRBV5-4 with TRBJ1-4; maybe TRBD1 (6 bases). The germline V and J ends were trimmed by 2 bases and 6 bases, with 11 bases remaining between them. There are 14 residues in the CDR3. From germline, CDR1 is SGHNT and CDR2 YYREEE (reference sequence). In DNA form, the CDR3 reads TGTGCCAGCAGCTTCTCAGGGGATGATGAAAAACTGTTTTTT. This codes for CASSFSGDDEKLFF.

The chain uses TRBV28 and TRBJ1-2, with 8 nucleotides matching TRBD1. Trimming took 3 bases from V and 2 from J; bases not matched to a gene: 5. There are 15 residues in the CDR3. Germline lookup yields CDR1 MDHEN and CDR2 SYDVKM. CDR3 sequence (DNA): TGTGCCAGCAGTTTGGGGACAGGTTTGAACTATGGCTACACCTTC. Translation gives CASSLGTGLNYGYTF.

DNA of the CDR3: TGTGCCAGCAGCGGCCCCGGGACAGGGGGCTCTCCGCGCACAGATACGCAGTATTTT. It codes for CASSGPGTGGSPRTDTQYF. The chain combines TRBV7-9 with TRBJ2-3; 12 bases agree with TRBD1. The J segment lost 1 base and the V segment lost 5 bases, leaving 13 bases of the junction unmatched. The CDR3 consists of 19 residues. Germline-derived CDR1 and CDR2 are SEHNR and FQNEAQ (reference sequence).

The chain joins TRBV15 to TRBJ1-4, with D possibly being TRBD1 (5 bases). The CDR3 contains 19 residues. The germline V gene has CDR1 LNHNV and CDR2 YYDKDF (reference sequence). Trimming cost V 0 bases and J 0 bases, with 17 bases left between them. The CDR3 reads CATSREVGARLPTNEKLFF. In nucleotides, the CDR3 is TGTGCCACCAGCAGAGAAGTAGGGGCGCGTTTACCAACTAATGAAAAACTGTTTTTT.

This clone was seen only a few times. The chain couples TRBV7-2 to TRBJ2-7; 7 nucleotides align to TRBD1. Losses at the gene ends were 3 bases for V and 5 bases for J; bases not matched to a gene: 7. This CDR3 is built from 14 residues. Germline loops: CDR1 SGHTA, CDR2 FQGNSA. CDR3 protein: CASSFGQGVNEQYF. The CDR3 region has the DNA TGTGCCAGCAGCTTTGGCCAGGGGGTTAACGAGCAGTACTTC.

The J gene is TRBJ2-3, the V gene TRBV15, with D possibly TRBD1 on 5 matching bases. Trimming stripped 0 bases from V and 3 bases from J, with 13 bases between. The CDR3 runs 16 residues. Germline-derived CDR1 and CDR2 are LNHNV and YYDKDF (reference sequence). The CDR3 DNA reads TGTGCCACCAGCAGAGATGATCGCAGGGTGACAGATACGCAGTATTTT. Amino acids: CATSRDDRRVTDTQYF.

The V and J genes are TRBV28 and TRBJ2-2; D gene uncertain. The CDR3 has 15 amino acids. With 5 bases removed from V and 7 bases from J, the gap between germline ends came to 17 bases. Germline-derived CDR1 and CDR2 are MDHEN and SYDVKM. CDR3 DNA sequence: TGTGCCAGCAGTCCGCTCAGGCAATACGGCGGGGAGCTGTTTTTT. This codes for CASSPLRQYGGELFF.

This chain connects TRBV11-2 to TRBJ2-3, with 12 bases fitting TRBD2. The V and J ends lost 5 bases and 0 bases, in that order; junction bases with no gene match: 3. There are 16 residues in the CDR3. Germline V CDR1 and CDR2: SGHAT, FQNNGV. CDR3 in amino acids: CASSEGTSGSTDTQYF. The CDR3 DNA reads TGTGCCAGCAGCGAGGGGACTAGCGGGAGCACAGATACGCAGTATTTT.

This chain links TRBV7-3 with TRBJ2-2; 10 bases agree with TRBD1. Germline V lookup: CDR1 SGHTA, CDR2 FQGTGA. The V segment lost 8 bases and the J segment 9 bases; nucleotides outside the gene matches: 9. This CDR3 has 14 amino acids. This CDR3 reads CASPTDRGGRELFF. The CDR3 DNA sequence: TGTGCCAGCCCAACGGACAGGGGGGGCCGGGAGCTGTTTTTT.

V is TRBV28 and J is TRBJ2-1, with a possible D match to TRBD1 (6 bases). This CDR3 has 13 residues. CDR1 and CDR2 (germline): MDHEN, SYDVKM. Trimming took 2 bases from V and 10 from J, leaving 12 bases between them. CDR3: CASSLKPDREQFF. In DNA form, the CDR3 reads TGTGCCAGCAGTTTAAAGCCCGACAGGGAGCAGTTCTTC.

This clone showed up just once. V and J are TRBV15 and TRBJ2-5; TRBD1 aligns across 9 bases. CDR1 is LNHNV, CDR2 YYDKDF, per germline (reference sequence). The CDR3 covers 18 residues. V lost 3 bases to trimming and J lost 1 base; unmatched junction nucleotides: 12. CDR3 region: CATSSFTPGQGPQETQYF. The CDR3 nucleotides read TGTGCCACCAGCAGTTTTACTCCGGGACAGGGACCCCAAGAGACCCAGTACTTC. The full variable domain, completed using reference TRBV15 and TRBJ2-5, is DAMVIQNPRYQVTQFGKPVTLSCSQTLNHNVMYWYQQKSSQAPKLLFHYYDKDFNNEADTPDNFQSRRPNTSFCFLDIRSPGLGDTAMYLCATSSFTPGQGPQETQYFGPGTRLLVL.

Notes on this clone: At one of its ends the junction is not consistent with the germline gene, which may arise from a read error. V is TRBV7-8 and J is TRBJ1-5; TRBD1 is a possible D gene (5 bases). Germline assignment: CDR1 SGHVS and CDR2 FQNEAQ. The CDR3 is 16 amino acids. As DNA, the CDR3 is TGTGCCAGCAGCCCACGGCAGGGACTTAGCAATCGGCCCCAGCATTTT. As protein: CASSPRQGLSNRPQHF.

V gene TRBV7-6 combines with J gene TRBJ1-2, with D tentatively TRBD1 (5 bases). The germline gives CDR1 SGHVS, CDR2 FNYEAQ. This CDR3 region has 12 residues. Trimming cost V 8 bases and J 4 bases, with 11 bases left between them. The CDR3 spells CASGPGGYGYTF. CDR3 DNA sequence: TGTGCCAGCGGCCCCGGGGGCTATGGCTACACCTTC.

This CDR3 reads CASSLAGTSGAFYNEQFF. The CDR3 nucleotides are TGTGCCAGCAGTTTAGCCGGGACTAGCGGGGCATTTTACAATGAGCAGTTCTTC. The chain has TRBV27 and TRBJ2-1, with TRBD2 matching over 13 bases. CDR1 MNHEY and CDR2 SMNVEV come from the germline V gene (reference sequence). This CDR3 has 18 amino acids. V lost 2 bases to trimming and J lost 4 bases; unmatched junction nucleotides: 8.

The V gene is TRBV29-1, the J gene TRBJ2-7, with TRBD1 identical over 7 bases. Looked up from germline, CDR1 is SQVTM and CDR2 is ANQGSEA. The J segment lost 3 bases and the V segment lost 4 bases, leaving 12 bases of the junction unmatched. This CDR3 has 15 amino acids. In DNA, the CDR3 is TGCAGCGTTGGGTTTTGGGACAGAGAGAACTACGAGCAGTACTTC. Translation: CSVGFWDRENYEQYF.

The chain uses TRBV7-8 and TRBJ2-3; TRBD2 aligns across 8 bases. The CDR3 spans 16 residues. Unmatched junction bases numbered 7, after V lost 0 bases and J lost 5 bases. CDR1 and CDR2 from the germline V gene are SGHVS and FQNEAQ. The CDR3 coding sequence is TGTGCCAGCAGCTTAGCGGGAGGTCGGGAGGGAGATACGCAGTATTTT. This sequence encodes CASSLAGGREGDTQYF.

This rearrangement joins TRBV4-1 to TRBJ2-1; 8 bases align to TRBD2. Trimming removed 4 bases from V and 4 bases from J; junction bases left unmatched: 9. The germline CDR1 and CDR2 sequences are MGHRA and YSYEKL. The CDR3 totals 16 residues. CDR3 amino acids: CASSPLWRGAYNEQFF. CDR3 DNA: TGCGCCAGCAGCCCCCTCTGGCGGGGGGCGTACAATGAGCAGTTCTTC.

The chain employs TRBV30 and TRBJ1-2, with D maybe TRBD1 (5 bases). Germline values: CDR1 GTSNPN, CDR2 SVGIG (reference sequence). The CDR3 is 12 amino acids. V shed 3 bases and J shed 4 bases, with 9 bases lying between them. CDR3 coding DNA: TGTGCCTGGAGAGGCAGGGCCTATGGCTACACCTTC. Its translation: CAWRGRAYGYTF. Based on the CDR3 plus reference TRBV30 and TRBJ1-2, the full variable domain is SQTIHQWPATLVQPVGSPLSLECTVEGTSNPNLYWYRQAAGRGLQLLFYSVGIGQISSEVPQNLSASRPQDRQFILSSKKLLLSDSGFYLCAWRGRAYGYTFGSGTRLTVV.

This clone was recorded once. Additional DNA sequences in this sample encode the identical CDR3. The CDR3 protein is CASSLDRGSYEQYF. CDR3 sequence (DNA): TGTGCCAGCAGCTTGGACAGGGGAAGCTACGAGCAGTACTTC. This chain links TRBV5-4 with TRBJ2-7; 7 bases agree with TRBD1. The junction had 3 bases not matched to a gene; V was cut back by 0 bases and J by 3 bases. CDR1 SGHNT and CDR2 YYREEE come from the germline V gene (reference sequence). This CDR3 comprises 14 residues.

The chain joins TRBV19 to TRBJ2-7, with TRBD1 as a possible D gene (7 bases). Germline V gives CDR1 LNHDA, CDR2 SQIVND (reference sequence). The CDR3 loop spans 14 amino acids. The V gene lost 6 bases and the J gene lost 2 bases, with 14 bases spanning the gap. CDR3 sequence: CASSRRGAAYEQYF. In nucleotides, the CDR3 is TGTGCCAGTAGCCGCAGGGGGGCGGCCTACGAGCAGTACTTC.

This clone was seen once. The chain carries TRBV18 and TRBJ2-7, with TRBD2 matching 9 bases. With V trimmed by 5 bases and J by 0 bases, 2 bases remained unmatched. CDR3 size: 14 residues. Germline V gene lookup returns CDR1 KGHSH and CDR2 LQKENI. CDR3 amino acids: CASSGTSSSYEQYF. The CDR3 DNA reads as TGTGCCAGCTCAGGGACTAGCAGCTCCTACGAGCAGTACTTC.

This rearrangement joins TRBV5-8 to TRBJ2-1; 8 nucleotides line up with TRBD1. V lost 2 bases, J lost 1 base, and 2 bases stayed unmatched. The CDR3 spans 15 residues. Germline-derived CDR1 and CDR2 are SGHTS and YDEGEE. The CDR3 nucleotides are TGTGCCAGCAGCTTAGGGACAGGATCCTACAATGAGCAGTTCTTC. Translating it yields CASSLGTGSYNEQFF.

CDR3 nucleotide sequence: TGTGCCAGCAGCCGTAGTCGGGAGGCAGATACGCAGTATTTT. Protein sequence: CASSRSREADTQYF. The chain uses TRBV7-3 and TRBJ2-3; 7 nucleotides align to TRBD2. With V trimmed by 5 bases and J by 4 bases, 6 bases remained unmatched. CDR3 length equals 14 residues. CDR1 is SGHTA and CDR2 is FQGTGA in the germline V gene.

The chain carries TRBV28 and TRBJ1-2; D might be TRBD1 (6 bases). Looked up from germline, CDR1 is MDHEN and CDR2 is SYDVKM. CDR3 size: 13 residues. Trimming stripped 7 bases from V and 6 bases from J, with 15 bases between. CDR3 sequence reads: CASTLGGYDGYTF. CDR3 coding DNA: TGTGCCAGCACCTTAGGGGGTTACGATGGCTACACCTTC.